The rows below give T cell receptor beta chains drawn from one sample of a study of Ad26.COV2.S vaccination and SARS-CoV-2 variants. Produced via immunoSEQ multiplex PCR; TCRdb's table is partial and in-frame only. The sample has more than 400,000 clones, about 92% seen once; the top ten hold less than 2%. The source material was peripheral blood, sampled in a trial of Ad26.COV2.S vaccine versus placebo. These receptors originate from a person between 18 and 59 years old who received the Ad26.COV2.S COVID-19 vaccine or a placebo. Both conserved end residues are part of each CDR3. A D gene is named only where the DNA matches it firmly. Only part of the rows carry a size: once, few, many, or a class if the clone is expanded.

abundance	v_gene	d_gene	j_gene	CDR3nt	CDR3aa
-	TRBV28	TRBD1	TRBJ1-5	TGTGCCAGCCGCACAGGGGGCAATCAGCCCCAGCATTTT	CASRTGGNQPQHF
-	TRBV3-1/TRBV3-2	-	TRBJ2-3	TGTGCCAGCAGCCAAGATTATTGGGGGGGGGCCGAGGCAGATACGCAGTATTTT	CASSQDYWGGAEADTQYF
-	TRBV7-9	TRBD1	TRBJ1-6	TGTGCCAGCAGCAGGGGACAGTATAATTCACCCCTCCACTTT	CASSRGQYNSPLHF
-	TRBV5-5	TRBD1	TRBJ1-2	TGTGCCAGCCGAAGAACAGGGGTCGATGGCTACACCTTC	CASRRTGVDGYTF
-	TRBV4-3	-	TRBJ2-4	TGCGCCAGCAGCCTCAACAGGGTGTTGGCCAAAAACATTCAGTACTTC	CASSLNRVLAKNIQYF
-	TRBV5-6	TRBD1	TRBJ2-5	TGTGCCAGCAGACAGGGGGGTTCAGAGACCCAGTACTTC	CASRQGGSETQYF
-	TRBV7-9	-	TRBJ2-1	TGTGCCAGTGGGCGGAACTACAATGAGCAGTTCTTC	CASGRNYNEQFF
-	TRBV7-5	-	TRBJ1-2	TGTGCCAGAAGCTCCCTCCGCAGCTATGGCTACACCTTC	CARSSLRSYGYTF
-	TRBV5-1	-	TRBJ2-1	TGCGCCAGCAGCTTGCTAGCAACTTCTAACAATGAGCAGTTCTTC	CASSLLATSNNEQFF
-	TRBV29-1	-	TRBJ2-7	TGCAGCGTTGAAACAGGGTTTTACGAGCAGTACTTC	CSVETGFYEQYF
once	TRBV2	-	TRBJ2-1	TGTGCCAGCAGTGATTTCGATGAGCAGTTCTTC	CASSDFDEQFF
-	TRBV3-1/TRBV3-2	TRBD1	TRBJ2-3	TGTGCCAGCAGCCAAGCAATCTGGACAGGGGGCACAGATACGCAGTATTTT	CASSQAIWTGGTDTQYF
-	TRBV30	-	TRBJ2-1	TGTGCCTGGAGTGTTGGGACTGTCTACAATGAGCAGTTCTTC	CAWSVGTVYNEQFF
few	TRBV19	-	TRBJ1-3	TGTGCCAGCAGACCCCGCGGGACACCTTTCTCTGGAAACACCATATATTTT	CASRPRGTPFSGNTIYF
-	TRBV7-2	-	TRBJ1-3	TGTGCCAGCAGCTTATATGGCGCCGGGGCCGCGAACTCTGGAAACACCATATATTTT	CASSLYGAGAANSGNTIYF
-	TRBV7-9	-	TRBJ2-7	TGTGCCAGCAGCCCACAAGACGGGGCGGCCTCCTACGAGCAGTACTTC	CASSPQDGAASYEQYF
-	TRBV28	TRBD2	TRBJ2-7	TGTGCCAGCAGTAGAATAAATAGCGGGGGGCCCCTCTACGAGCAGTACTTC	CASSRINSGGPLYEQYF
-	TRBV18	TRBD1	TRBJ2-5	TGTGCCAGCTCACCACCCTTGGGACAGTATCACCAAGAGACCCAGTACTTC	CASSPPLGQYHQETQYF
once	TRBV4-1	-	TRBJ1-4	TGCGCCAGCAGCCTGCCATTTCCCCCTAATGAAAAACTGTTTTTT	CASSLPFPPNEKLFF
-	TRBV19	TRBD2	TRBJ2-1	TGTGCCAGTAGCCCTGGAACAGCGGGGGCCAATGAGCAGTTCTTC	CASSPGTAGANEQFF
once	TRBV6-4	-	TRBJ2-2	TGTGCCAGCAGTGATAGGGAGAGCAACACCGGGGAGCTGTTTTTT	CASSDRESNTGELFF
-	TRBV10-3	-	TRBJ2-2	TGTGCCATCAGTGAGAACACCGGGGAGCTGTTTTTT	CAISENTGELFF
-	TRBV10-3	-	TRBJ2-5	TGTGCCATCAGTGAGGCGCGGATCCAAGAGACCCAGTACTTC	CAISEARIQETQYF
-	TRBV7-9	TRBD1	TRBJ2-1	TGTGCCAGCAGCCCAAGGACAGGGGGCAACAACAATGAGCAGTTCTTC	CASSPRTGGNNNEQFF
-	TRBV6-1	-	TRBJ2-7	TGTGCCAGCAGTCCTCCGGGGAAGGTGATGCAGCAGTACTTC	CASSPPGKVMQQYF
-	TRBV19	-	TRBJ2-2	TGTGCCAGTAGCCCGAGCGGCCCCACCGGGGAGCTGTTTTTT	CASSPSGPTGELFF
-	TRBV11-3	-	TRBJ2-1	TGTGCCAGCAGCTTAGATGGACAAGCCCCCTACTACAATGAGCAGTTCTTC	CASSLDGQAPYYNEQFF
few	TRBV15	-	TRBJ2-7	TGTGCCACCAGCAGAGATCTCGGGGGGCCCTACGAGCAGTACTTC	CATSRDLGGPYEQYF
-	TRBV6-4	TRBD1	TRBJ1-1	TGTGCCAGCAGTAGACAGGGGAACACTGAAGCTTTCTTT	CASSRQGNTEAFF
-	TRBV30	-	TRBJ2-4	TGTGCCTGGAGTGGGGGAATAGCCAAAAACATTCAGTACTTC	CAWSGGIAKNIQYF
-	TRBV4-1	-	TRBJ1-1	TGCGCCAGCAGCCAAGCGGGAGGGGGGAACACTGAAGCTTTCTTT	CASSQAGGGNTEAFF
-	TRBV4-3	-	TRBJ2-2	TGCGCCAGCAGCCAAGCTGCCGTCGGCGGGGAGCTGTTTTTT	CASSQAAVGGELFF
few	TRBV6-5	-	TRBJ1-5	TGTGCCAGCAGAGAGGGGGGGGCAAGCAATCAGCCCCAGCATTTT	CASREGGASNQPQHF
-	TRBV30	TRBD1	TRBJ1-2	TGTGCCTGGAGCCGGACAGGGAATGGCTACACCTTC	CAWSRTGNGYTF
-	TRBV5-6	TRBD1	TRBJ1-2	TGTGCCAGCAGCCCATCCGGGACAGGCTATGGCTACACCTTC	CASSPSGTGYGYTF